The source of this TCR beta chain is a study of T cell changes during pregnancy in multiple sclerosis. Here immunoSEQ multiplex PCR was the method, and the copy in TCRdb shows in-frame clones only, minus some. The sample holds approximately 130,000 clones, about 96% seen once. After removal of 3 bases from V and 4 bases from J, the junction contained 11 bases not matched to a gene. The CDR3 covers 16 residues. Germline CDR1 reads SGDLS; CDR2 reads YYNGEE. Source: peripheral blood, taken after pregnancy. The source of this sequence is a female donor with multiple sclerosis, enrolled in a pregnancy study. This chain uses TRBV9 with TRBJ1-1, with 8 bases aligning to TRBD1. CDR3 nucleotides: TGTGCCAGCAGCGCAGACGATAAAACAGGGGGCACTGAAGCTTTCTTT. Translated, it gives CASSADDKTGGTEAFF.